This passage covers 27 T cell receptor beta chains from one sample sequenced in a study of CD8+ T cells in alopecia areata. Following RNA extraction, reverse transcription yielded cDNA that acted as the sequencing template. Data came from immunoSEQ multiplex PCR; TCRdb stores just in-frame clones and leaves some out. The repertoire holds roughly 250,000 clones, with roughly two thirds as singletons. Source: CD4+ T cells sorted from blood, taken at week 0. These receptors were obtained from a human donor with alopecia areata.

This chain uses TRBV19 with TRBJ1-5; D is possibly TRBD1 (5 bases). Trimming removed 5 bases at V and 5 bases at J, with 10 bases between. This CDR3 region has 13 residues. Germline CDR1 is LNHDA and CDR2 is SQIVND (reference sequence). The chain's CDR3 is CASSSGDHQPQHF. Written as DNA, the CDR3 is TGTGCCAGTAGTTCGGGGGACCATCAGCCCCAGCATTTT.

V is TRBV6-5 and J is TRBJ1-6, with a tentative D call TRBD1 (6 bases). V was cut by 10 bases and J by 7 bases, with 11 bases left in between. Germline V CDR1 and CDR2: MNHEY, SVGAGI. The CDR3 is 12 amino acids. DNA of the CDR3: TGTGCCACCAGGAGGGGGAATTCACCCCTCCACTTT. Translation gives CATRRGNSPLHF.

The rearrangement links TRBV29-1 to TRBJ1-1; possible D gene TRBD1, 6 bases. The ends were cut back, 2 bases at V and 5 bases at J, with 9 bases in the middle. The germline V gene has CDR1 SQVTM and CDR2 ANQGSEA. The CDR3 is 12 residues long. CDR3 sequence (DNA): TGCAGCGTTGAAAGACAGGATACTGAAGCTTTCTTT. This gives the protein CSVERQDTEAFF.

V is TRBV23-1 and J is TRBJ1-2, with 7 bases that match TRBD1. TRBV23-1 belongs to the ORF category, with a function that is uncertain. The CDR3 loop spans 15 amino acids. V lost 3 bases to trimming and J lost 6 bases; unmatched junction nucleotides: 10. The CDR3 nucleotides are TGCGCCAGCAGTCAGGCCTCAGGGGGAGAGGATGGCTACACCTTC. This sequence encodes CASSQASGGEDGYTF.

The V and J genes are TRBV7-9 and TRBJ1-5; D gene uncertain. V gave up 2 bases and J gave up 0 bases, with 14 bases separating them. The CDR3 loop spans 17 amino acids. In germline, CDR1 is SEHNR, CDR2 FQNEAQ (reference sequence). The CDR3 DNA follows: TGTGCCAGCAGCTTATTCGTGGGAATCGATAGCAATCAGCCCCAGCATTTT. This gives the protein CASSLFVGIDSNQPQHF.

This chain connects TRBV5-4 to TRBJ1-2, with 10 bases lining up with TRBD1. The CDR3 is 17 residues long. The V and J ends lost 4 bases and 3 bases, in that order; junction bases with no gene match: 12. CDR1 is SGHNT and CDR2 is YYREEE in the germline V gene (reference sequence). The CDR3 nucleotides read TGTGCCAGCAGCATTGACCCCACCGGGACAGGGGACTATGGCTACACCTTC. Protein product: CASSIDPTGTGDYGYTF. The entire variable domain, with the rest obtained from reference TRBV5-4 and TRBJ1-2, is as follows: ETGVTQSPTHLIKTRGQQVTLRCSSQSGHNTVSWYQQALGQGPQFIFQYYREEENGRGNFPPRFSGLQFPNYSSELNVNALELDDSALYLCASSIDPTGTGDYGYTFGSGTRLTVV.

The V call is TRBV27, the J call TRBJ1-1, with D uncertain. CDR3 length equals 14 residues. V lost 5 bases and J 8 bases, leaving 18 bases between the germline ends. Per germline, CDR1 MNHEY and CDR2 SMNVEV (reference sequence). The CDR3 protein is CASSRLRTTHEAFF. For the CDR3, the DNA is TGTGCCAGCAGTCGCCTCCGGACGACCCACGAAGCTTTCTTT.

The chain has TRBV29-1 and TRBJ2-1; D is undetermined. The CDR3 contains 15 residues. Looked up from germline, CDR1 is SQVTM and CDR2 is ANQGSEA. V was cut by 3 bases and J by 0 bases, with 12 bases left in between. CDR3 sequence (DNA): TGCAGCGTTGAGGCTCCAGGAAGCTCCTACAATGAGCAGTTCTTC. Amino acids: CSVEAPGSSYNEQFF.

The V gene is TRBV29-1, the J gene TRBJ2-6, with 7 nucleotides matching TRBD1. CDR1 and CDR2 (germline): SQVTM, ANQGSEA. The ends lost 6 bases at V and 0 bases at J; junction bases unmatched: 11. CDR3 length: 17 residues. The CDR3 protein is CSVLGTVEISGANVLTF. The DNA of the CDR3 is TGCAGCGTCCTAGGGACAGTAGAAATCTCTGGGGCCAACGTCCTGACTTTC.

J is TRBJ1-6 and V is TRBV9, with 7 bases that match TRBD1. CDR1 SGDLS and CDR2 YYNGEE come from the germline V gene. The CDR3 spans 15 residues. J was trimmed by 7 bases and V by 4 bases; bases with no gene match: 8. As DNA, the CDR3 is TGTGCCAGCAGCATCAGAACAGGGGTAAATTCACCCCTCCACTTT. It codes for CASSIRTGVNSPLHF.

This clone was counted ten times or more. This chain joins TRBV19 and TRBJ1-6; a weak D match, TRBD1 (6 bases). Trimming pared 3 bases from V and 5 bases from J, leaving 20 bases between. The V gene's germline CDR1 is LNHDA and CDR2 SQIVND (reference sequence). This CDR3 is built from 18 residues. CDR3: CASSMGATGRGHNSPLHF. The CDR3 nucleotides read TGTGCCAGTAGTATGGGGGCTACGGGCAGGGGCCATAATTCACCCCTCCACTTT.

In this sample, this clone turned up once. The rearrangement uses TRBV30 and TRBJ1-1; TRBD1 matches 9 bases. CDR1 is GTSNPN, CDR2 SVGIG, per germline (reference sequence). This CDR3 is 13 amino acids long. V shed 4 bases, J shed 10 bases, and the junction held 10 bases outside the gene matches. CDR3 protein: CAWNYPGQGRAFF. In DNA, the CDR3 is TGTGCCTGGAACTACCCGGGACAGGGTAGAGCTTTCTTT.

This clone appeared a single time. V is TRBV2 and J is TRBJ2-7; D is uncertain. The CDR3 covers 12 residues. CDR1 and CDR2 from the germline V gene are SNHLY and FYNNEI. The V gene lost 6 bases and the J gene lost 0 bases, with 6 bases spanning the gap. CDR3 region: CASRMSSYEQYF. The CDR3 DNA reads as TGTGCCAGCAGGATGAGCTCCTACGAGCAGTACTTC.

The V and J genes are TRBV5-6 and TRBJ2-3; 7 bases align to TRBD1. J was trimmed by 4 bases and V by 0 bases; bases with no gene match: 5. The germline V gene has CDR1 SGHDT and CDR2 YYEEEE. This CDR3 region has 15 residues. CDR3 loop: CASSLATGAPDTQYF. CDR3 in DNA: TGTGCCAGCAGCTTGGCTACAGGGGCCCCAGATACGCAGTATTTT.

This clone was seen a single time. The genes are TRBV18 and TRBJ2-7, with 10 bases that match TRBD2. CDR1 and CDR2 (germline): KGHSH, LQKENI. After removal of 2 bases from V and 1 base from J, the junction contained 5 bases not matched to a gene. The CDR3 runs 16 residues. The CDR3 here is CASSPGLAGVSYEQYF. CDR3 in DNA: TGTGCCAGCTCACCAGGGCTAGCGGGGGTGTCCTACGAGCAGTACTTC.

V usage is TRBV5-4 and J usage is TRBJ2-1; TRBD1 is a possible D gene (7 bases). The CDR3 has 14 residues. Germline V lookup: CDR1 SGHNT, CDR2 YYREEE (reference sequence). V gave up 0 bases and J gave up 6 bases, with 10 bases separating them. The CDR3 sequence: CASSLEQGGNEQFF. For the CDR3, the DNA is TGTGCCAGCAGCTTGGAGCAGGGGGGCAATGAGCAGTTCTTC.

This clone was seen just once. The junction shows a germline mismatch at one end, possibly a read error. The chain carries TRBV30 and TRBJ2-2, with 8 bases identical to TRBD1. The CDR3 is 15 amino acids. Germline V gene lookup returns CDR1 GTSNPN and CDR2 SVGIG (reference sequence). CDR3 bases: TGTGCCCGGAGTGTATCGGGGACAGGCACCGGGGAGCTGTTTTTT. It codes for CARSVSGTGTGELFF.

This clone was picked up a small number of times. Other DNA sequences within the sample encode an identical CDR3. The chain uses TRBV4-2 and TRBJ2-3, with TRBD2 as a possible D gene (6 bases). The ends were cut back, 1 base at V and 6 bases at J, with 11 bases in the middle. This CDR3 contains 14 residues. Germline values: CDR1 LGHNA, CDR2 YNFKEQ. The CDR3 protein is CASSQGLATDTQYF. The CDR3 DNA sequence: TGTGCCAGCAGCCAAGGGCTAGCGACCGATACGCAGTATTTT.

The chain couples TRBV2 to TRBJ1-5, with D perhaps TRBD1 (5 bases). V was cut by 6 bases and J by 5 bases, with 11 bases left in between. This CDR3 contains 13 residues. The germline V gene encodes CDR1 SNHLY and CDR2 FYNNEI. The CDR3 loop reads CASRSTGDQPQHF. CDR3 DNA sequence: TGTGCCAGCAGATCTACAGGCGATCAGCCCCAGCATTTT.

The V and J genes are TRBV29-1 and TRBJ2-3, with D uncertain. The CDR3 contains 13 residues. V was trimmed by 7 bases and J by 0 bases, leaving 11 bases between them. Germline V gene data show CDR1 as SQVTM and CDR2 as ANQGSEA. The CDR3 region is CSEQYSSTDTQYF. CDR3 nucleotide sequence: TGCAGCGAACAGTATTCTAGCACAGATACGCAGTATTTT.

On this clone: At the DNA level, this CDR3 is encoded by other sequences in the same sample as well. The chain recombines TRBV29-1 with TRBJ2-5, with TRBD1 matching over 10 bases. The ends lost 4 bases at V and 5 bases at J; junction bases unmatched: 1. Per germline, CDR1 SQVTM and CDR2 ANQGSEA. The CDR3 totals 12 residues. The CDR3 DNA follows: TGCAGCGTTGGACAGGGGGCCGAGACCCAGTACTTC. Amino acid sequence: CSVGQGAETQYF.

This clone has only one observation. The V call is TRBV25-1, the J call TRBJ2-5; tentative D call: TRBD1 (6 bases). Trimming removed 8 bases at V and 2 bases at J, with 18 bases between. Germline V lookup: CDR1 MGHDK, CDR2 SYGVNS. The CDR3 has 15 amino acids. The DNA for the CDR3 is TGTGCCAGCGCCCTCCGCAGGGGTCTTCAAGAGACCCAGTACTTC. Protein sequence: CASALRRGLQETQYF.

The CDR3 reads CASSGYSPGTSEQFF. The DNA for the CDR3 is TGTGCCAGCAGCGGTTATAGTCCCGGGACATCGGAGCAGTTCTTC. The chain is built from TRBV9 and TRBJ2-1; tentative D call: TRBD1 (6 bases). Between the trimmed V and J ends, which lost 3 bases and 10 bases, there was a span of 20 bases. CDR3 size: 15 residues. Germline lookup yields CDR1 SGDLS and CDR2 YYNGEE. The whole variable domain, remainder taken from reference TRBV9 and TRBJ2-1, is DSGVTQTPKHLITATGQRVTLRCSPRSGDLSVYWYQQSLDQGLQFLIQYYNGEERAKGNILERFSAQQFPDLHSELNLSSLELGDSALYFCASSGYSPGTSEQFFGPGTRLTVL.

A few counts support this clone. V usage is TRBV29-1 and J usage is TRBJ2-1, with D possibly matching TRBD2 (5 bases). Germline V gene sequence: CDR1 SQVTM, CDR2 ANQGSEA. This CDR3 spans 13 amino acids. V lost 3 bases and J lost 8, with 14 bases in between. CDR3 sequence (DNA): TGCAGCGTTGATCGGCTAGCAGGCCATGAGCAGTTCTTC. As protein: CSVDRLAGHEQFF.

V is TRBV5-1 and J is TRBJ2-5; possible D gene TRBD2, 7 bases. Germline values: CDR1 SGHRS, CDR2 YFSETQ. This CDR3 has 15 residues. Trimming took off 6 bases at V and 0 bases at J, with 15 bases between the two ends. In DNA form, the CDR3 reads TGCGCCAGCAAAATGGCGGGGGCCTACCAAGAGACCCAGTACTTC. Protein sequence: CASKMAGAYQETQYF.

The CDR3 DNA is TGTGCCAGCAGCGAGGGACTAGCGGGGACCTACGAGCAGTACTTC. The encoded protein is CASSEGLAGTYEQYF. V is TRBV9 and J is TRBJ2-7; the match to TRBD2 covers 13 bases. CDR3 length: 15 residues. From germline, CDR1 is SGDLS and CDR2 YYNGEE. V shed 3 bases and J 2 bases; nucleotides not matched to a gene: 2. The variable domain in full, completed from reference TRBV9 and TRBJ2-7, reads DSGVTQTPKHLITATGQRVTLRCSPRSGDLSVYWYQQSLDQGLQFLIQYYNGEERAKGNILERFSAQQFPDLHSELNLSSLELGDSALYFCASSEGLAGTYEQYFGPGTRLTVT.

The V and J genes are TRBV7-2 and TRBJ2-7, with a tentative D call TRBD1 (6 bases). Trimming pared 5 bases from V and 3 bases from J, leaving 20 bases between. The V gene's germline CDR1 is SGHTA and CDR2 FQGNSA. The CDR3 totals 16 residues. The CDR3 nucleotides are TGTGCCAGCAGCCCCGAGGGTCGATGGGGACACTACGAGCAGTACTTC. Residues: CASSPEGRWGHYEQYF.